A selection of T cell receptor beta chains follows, all from one sample in a study of shared clonotypes between healthy human individuals. Sequenced by immunoSEQ multiplex PCR; TCRdb stores in-frame clones only, minus some. The sample yields about 480,000 clones, 75% to 80% seen once. Sequenced input: PBMCs. The origin of the receptors is a woman in her thirties or forties in good health. Some clones in this sample may be carry-over from other donors' samples. CDR3s include the opening cysteine and the closing phenylalanine or tryptophan. D genes are given only for firm matches. Only part of the rows carry a size: once, few, many, or a class if the clone is expanded.

j_call clone_size v_call d_call cdr3_nt cdr3_aa
TRBJ1-5 once TRBV30 NA TGTGCCTGTAGTCCGTTGGCAGACAATCGGCCCCAGCATTTT CACSPLADNRPQHF
TRBJ1-2 few TRBV30 NA TGTGCCTGGAGTGTATGGTCGGGGCACGGTCGGGGCTACACCTTC CAWSVWSGHGRGYTF
TRBJ1-5 NA TRBV30 NA TGTGCCTGGAGTGATAGTTGGGACGGTGCTGATCAGCCCCAGCATTTT CAWSDSWDGADQPQHF
TRBJ2-5 once TRBV7-2 TRBD2 TGTGCCAGCAGCTTAGTTGCTAGCGGGAGGGGTGAGACCCAGTACTTC CASSLVASGRGETQYF
TRBJ2-7 NA TRBV6-5 TRBD2 TGTGCCAGCAGTTCGAGGCGGACTAGCGACTACGAGCAGTACTTC CASSSRRTSDYEQYF
TRBJ1-5 NA TRBV5-1 NA TGCGCCAGCAGCCGGGACGGTAGCAATCAGCCCCAGCATTTT CASSRDGSNQPQHF
TRBJ2-3 NA TRBV27 NA TGTGCCAGCAGTTTATCCTGGGTCGGAGGCACAGATACGCAGTATTTT CASSLSWVGGTDTQYF
TRBJ2-3 once TRBV11-3 NA TGTGCCAGCAGCTTAGGAGGGGAGGCAGATACGCAGTATTTT CASSLGGEADTQYF
TRBJ2-1 NA TRBV19 TRBD2 TGTGCCAGTAGTGAAACTAGCGGGAGGGGCCATGAGCAGTTCTTC CASSETSGRGHEQFF
TRBJ2-5 NA TRBV10-2 NA TGCGCCAGCAGTTATAGGACATCACCGGGGCAAGAGACCCAGTACTTC CASSYRTSPGQETQYF
TRBJ2-1 few TRBV7-9 NA TGTGCCAGCAACTTAAAGGGCAATGAGCAGTTCTTC CASNLKGNEQFF
TRBJ2-7 NA TRBV6-1 TRBD1 TGTGCCAGCTCCCCACAGGGGTACGAGCAGTACTTC CASSPQGYEQYF
TRBJ2-7 NA TRBV4-3 TRBD2 TGCGCCAGCAGCCCCTCCCGTTTAGCGGGAGGAGGGCAGTACTTC CASSPSRLAGGGQYF
TRBJ2-3 NA TRBV30 NA TGTGCCCTGACCTTGCCGGGGAGCACAGATACGCAGTATTTT CALTLPGSTDTQYF
TRBJ2-3 NA TRBV15 TRBD1 TGTGCCACCAGCACCCACAGGGGAGGCACAGATACGCAGTATTTT CATSTHRGGTDTQYF
TRBJ2-3 NA TRBV10-3 NA TGTGCCATCAAAGGGGGGACTAGCACAGATACGCAGTATTTT CAIKGGTSTDTQYF
TRBJ1-2 NA TRBV28 NA TGTGCCAGCAGTCCCGGGAACAGCTATGGCTACACCTTC CASSPGNSYGYTF
TRBJ2-7 NA TRBV19 TRBD2 TGTGCCAGTAGTGGGAGGGCCCGGTCCGAGCAGTACTTC CASSGRARSEQYF
TRBJ2-7 NA TRBV28 TRBD2 TGTGCCGTGCACCTCGGACTAGCGCCCCTTTACGAGCAGTACTTC CAVHLGLAPLYEQYF
TRBJ1-3 few TRBV28 NA TGTGCCAGCAGCTTAACCTTTGACAGAGGAAACACCATATATTTT CASSLTFDRGNTIYF
TRBJ1-5 once TRBV28 NA TGTGCCAGCCGGTACCGGGACGGAGGTTTAAATCAGCCCCAGCATTTT CASRYRDGGLNQPQHF
TRBJ2-6 NA TRBV6-4 TRBD1 TGTGCCAGCAGCCTACCGAGGACAGGAGAGCCCTCTGGGGCCAACGTCCTGACTTTC CASSLPRTGEPSGANVLTF
TRBJ2-7 NA TRBV2 NA TGTGCCAGCAGCGCGCACCGGGACGGCTCCTACGAGCAGTACTTC CASSAHRDGSYEQYF
TRBJ1-3 NA TRBV5-6 NA TGTGCCAGCAGCACGGGACACTCTGGAAACACCATATATTTT CASSTGHSGNTIYF
TRBJ2-7 NA TRBV7-2 NA TGTGCCAGCAGCTTATTGGCCCACAAGGACTACGAGCAGTACTTC CASSLLAHKDYEQYF
TRBJ2-2 NA TRBV2 TRBD2 TGTGCCAGCAGTATACGGACTAGCGGGGAGCTGTTTTTT CASSIRTSGELFF
TRBJ1-3 once TRBV7-4 NA TGTGCCAGCAGCCTAGACCACCAGAGCTCTGGAAACACCATATATTTT CASSLDHQSSGNTIYF
TRBJ2-7 NA TRBV4-3 NA TGCGCCAGCAGCCAAGAGCGAGCGTATGGCCTTTCCTACGAGCAGTACTTC CASSQERAYGLSYEQYF
TRBJ1-1 few TRBV9 TRBD1 TGTGCCAGCACCAGTCGGACAGGAGAAGCTTTCTTT CASTSRTGEAFF
TRBJ2-3 many TRBV4-1 TRBD2 TGCGCCAGCAGCCGCCCTAGCGGGAGCACAGATACGCAGTATTTT CASSRPSGSTDTQYF
TRBJ1-2 NA TRBV7-2 NA TGTGCCAGCAGCCAACAGGTTCCGAACGGCTACACCTTC CASSQQVPNGYTF
TRBJ2-2 NA TRBV29-1 TRBD2 TGCAGCGTGAGAGGGACTAGCGACACCGGGGAGCTGTTTTTT CSVRGTSDTGELFF
TRBJ2-7 medium-sized TRBV7-7 NA TGTGCCAGCAGCTTACAACCGGGGTCGAGCGAGCAGTACTTC CASSLQPGSSEQYF
TRBJ1-4 NA TRBV28 TRBD1 TGTGCCAGCAGCTCCGGGACAGGGGTAATGCAAAAACTGTTTTTT CASSSGTGVMQKLFF
TRBJ2-3 NA TRBV2 TRBD2 TGTGCCAGCAGTGTGGCTAGCGGGAGGTCAGATACGCAGTATTTT CASSVASGRSDTQYF
TRBJ2-3 NA TRBV6-4 NA TGTGCCGGCAGTGACTCGGCAGGGGCAGATACGCAGTATTTT CAGSDSAGADTQYF
TRBJ2-7 NA TRBV13 TRBD1 TGTGCCAGCAGCTTAGTGCAGGGGGCGCAGGAGCAGTACTTC CASSLVQGAQEQYF
TRBJ2-2 NA TRBV5-1 TRBD1 TGCGCCAGCAGCTTGGGGACAGGGTTCCGGGAGCTGTTTTTT CASSLGTGFRELFF
TRBJ2-7 NA TRBV27 TRBD2 TGTGCCAGCAGGGTAGCGGGAACCCTTTACGAGCAGTACTTC CASRVAGTLYEQYF
TRBJ1-5 NA TRBV30 TRBD1 TGTGCCTGTGACAGGGGGCGAGTTATGGGCAATCAGCCCCAGCATTTT CACDRGRVMGNQPQHF
TRBJ1-1 NA TRBV4-1 TRBD1 TGCGCCAGCAGAGGCCGGGACAGGGGGGAGAACACTGAAGCTTTCTTT CASRGRDRGENTEAFF